This record covers a single T cell receptor (beta chain). This specimen belongs to a study of blood T cell repertoires in COVID-19. Sequencing was performed with immunoSEQ multiplex PCR; in TCRdb, only in-frame clones are kept and a portion is missing. The sample comprises under 400,000 clones, nearly 90% of which are singletons, and approximately 7% rests with the top ten. The V gene's germline CDR1 is MNHEY and CDR2 SVGAGI. V lost 2 bases and J lost 4, with 12 bases in between. CDR3 length: 15 residues. Sequencing was carried out using peripheral blood. The V call is TRBV6-5, the J call TRBJ2-1, with D maybe TRBD1 (7 bases). This sequence originates from a man aged 18 to 30 with active or convalescent COVID-19. The CDR3, as DNA: TGTGCCAGCAGTTACGAGGCAGGGGGGTACAATGAGCAGTTCTTC. Its protein product is CASSYEAGGYNEQFF.